The clone carrying this T cell receptor (beta chain) has a handful of counts. Antigen: not known. The sample is drawn from a study of blood T cells in healthy people across ages. Findings and caveats of the study: As age increased, TCR beta diversity per million T cells fell in a roughly linear fashion. TCR beta diversity was tightly associated with the proportion of naive T cells.

Trimming took 1 base from V and 5 from J; bases not matched to a gene: 10. The CDR3 totals 16 residues. Germline lookup yields CDR1 DFQATT and CDR2 SNEGSKA (reference sequence). A second roughly 6 to 12 cycle PCR used barcoded and J-beta primers. Carrying 12 random nucleotides, a template-switch adaptor labeled each individual cDNA molecule. TCRdb redid the calling of the 5' RACE reads with MiXCR, one entry per CDR3 protein. The top ten hold over 35% of the sample, which has hundreds of thousands of distinct CDR3 sequences, roughly 58% seen once. The J gene is TRBJ2-3, the V gene TRBV20-1; TRBD2 matches at 9 bases. The TCR comes from a man aged 55 to 70 in good health. Sequencing was done on a sample of blood. CDR3 in DNA: TGCAGTGCTAGAGGGTCGGCGCGGGGGGGAGGAGATACGCAGTATTTT. As protein: CSARGSARGGGDTQYF.